Each of the 9 T cell receptor beta chains below was sequenced from the same sample in a study of blood T cell repertoires in COVID-19. Using immunoSEQ multiplex PCR, the repertoire was profiled, and TCRdb retains in-frame clones only, with some absent. The sample carries 250,000 to 300,000 clones, approximately 91% recorded once. Material: PBMCs or T cells enriched from blood (not recorded which). Receptors originate from a woman aged 40 to 49 who had recovered from COVID-19.

The V gene is TRBV7-8, the J gene TRBJ2-5; D is undetermined. Trimming left V 1 base short and J 5 bases short, with 17 bases between. Germline CDR1 SGHVS, CDR2 FQNEAQ. The CDR3 consists of 16 residues. CDR3: CASSLDSPLEWETQYF. The DNA for the CDR3 is TGTGCCAGCAGCTTAGATTCGCCCCTCGAGTGGGAGACCCAGTACTTC. Using reference TRBV7-8 and TRBJ2-5 for the parts outside the CDR3, the full variable domain is GAGVSQSPRYKVAKRGQDVALRCDPISGHVSLFWYQQALGQGPEFLTYFQNEAQLDKSGLPSDRFFAERPEGSVSTLKIQRTQQEDSAVYLCASSLDSPLEWETQYFGPGTRLLVL.

V is TRBV11-2 and J is TRBJ1-4; D not certain. This CDR3 has 13 amino acids. The V end lost 1 base, the J end lost 5 bases, and 5 bases lay between the germline ends. Germline V lookup: CDR1 SGHAT, CDR2 FQNNGV. The CDR3 sequence: CASSLGRNEKLFF. CDR3 in DNA: TGTGCCAGCAGCTTAGGCAGGAATGAAAAACTGTTTTTT.

This chain connects TRBV9 to TRBJ2-7; D possibly corresponds to TRBD2 (6 bases). Germline CDR1 SGDLS, CDR2 YYNGEE. V was shortened by 4 bases and J by 3 bases, with 20 bases between the two germline ends. This CDR3 is 16 amino acids long. CDR3 sequence (DNA): TGTGCCAGCAGCCCTAGCCGGAGGGGTACCTTCTACGAGCAGTACTTC. Translation gives CASSPSRRGTFYEQYF. The full variable domain, completed using reference TRBV9 and TRBJ2-7, is DSGVTQTPKHLITATGQRVTLRCSPRSGDLSVYWYQQSLDQGLQFLIQYYNGEERAKGNILERFSAQQFPDLHSELNLSSLELGDSALYFCASSPSRRGTFYEQYFGPGTRLTVT.

The chain joins TRBV27 to TRBJ2-7, with 10 bases aligning to TRBD1. CDR3 length: 14 amino acids. Germline CDR1 reads MNHEY; CDR2 reads SMNVEV (reference sequence). With V trimmed by 5 bases and J by 2 bases, 3 bases remained unmatched. CDR3 loop: CASSPGQGTYEQYF. For the CDR3, the DNA is TGTGCCAGCAGTCCGGGACAGGGGACCTACGAGCAGTACTTC.

V gene TRBV7-9 combines with J gene TRBJ1-6; D is uncertain. The germline V gene has CDR1 SEHNR and CDR2 FQNEAQ (reference sequence). Trimming removed 5 bases at V and 0 bases at J, with 14 bases between. This CDR3 has 17 residues. DNA of the CDR3: TGTGCCAGCAGCCCCCATGGAGGGAGCTCCTATAATTCACCCCTCCACTTT. This sequence encodes CASSPHGGSSYNSPLHF. Drawing the rest from reference TRBV7-9 and TRBJ1-6, the complete variable domain is DTGVSQNPRHKITKRGQNVTFRCDPISEHNRLYWYRQTLGQGPEFLTYFQNEAQLEKSRLLSDRFSAERPKGSFSTLEIQRTEQGDSAMYLCASSPHGGSSYNSPLHFGNGTRLTVT.

V and J are TRBV9 and TRBJ2-1; 9 positions match TRBD2. CDR1 is SGDLS and CDR2 is YYNGEE in the germline V gene. V trimming: 0 bases; J trimming: 6 bases; junction bases outside the gene matches: 13. The length of the CDR3 is 18 residues. DNA of the CDR3: TGTGCCAGCAGCGTAGTTGTAGCGGGGTCTAGCGGGGCCAATGAGCAGTTCTTC. It codes for CASSVVVAGSSGANEQFF.

This clone was picked up one time. The chain joins TRBV5-1 to TRBJ2-7; a possible D gene is TRBD1 (5 bases). CDR3 size: 15 residues. CDR1 and CDR2 from the germline V gene are SGHRS and YFSETQ. The V and J ends lost 0 bases and 5 bases respectively, with 15 bases between them. The CDR3 nucleotides are TGCGCCAGCAGCTTGGCCAAGGGGCTCCAGGACGAGCAGTACTTC. As protein: CASSLAKGLQDEQYF. The whole variable domain, filled in from reference TRBV5-1 and TRBJ2-7, reads KAGVTQTPRYLIKTRGQQVTLSCSPISGHRSVSWYQQTPGQGLQFLFEYFSETQRNKGNFPGRFSGRQFSNSRSEMNVSTLELGDSALYLCASSLAKGLQDEQYFGPGTRLTVT.

The V gene is TRBV28, the J gene TRBJ1-4; 9 bases map to TRBD1. This CDR3 is built from 15 residues. The V and J ends lost 6 bases and 8 bases, in that order; junction bases with no gene match: 10. Germline V CDR1 and CDR2: MDHEN, SYDVKM. The CDR3 spells CASSTGTGRQEKLFF. In DNA form, the CDR3 reads TGTGCCAGCAGCACTGGGACAGGGAGGCAAGAAAAACTGTTTTTT.

The chain carries TRBV4-2 and TRBJ2-3, with TRBD2 matching 8 bases. V gave up 0 bases and J gave up 1 base; unmatched junction bases: 0. CDR3 length equals 15 residues. CDR1 is LGHNA and CDR2 is YNFKEQ in the germline V gene. The CDR3, as DNA: TGTGCCAGCAGCCAAGAACTAGCGGGCACAGATACGCAGTATTTT. It encodes CASSQELAGTDTQYF.